This T cell receptor beta chain appears in the sequencing data of a study of CD8+CD57+ T cells in acquired aplastic anemia. Turning to the study itself: Sorted CD4+ and CD8+ cells gave an average of approximately 3 ug of DNA. Whole-study findings and limits: CD8+ Simpson's diversity in patients was not significantly different from that in controls. Patients and controls shared 25 to 35 CD8+ CDR3 sequences, which appeared highly expressed in patients and within their immunodominant clones.

Remarks on this clonotype: Its antigen is not known.

V shed 3 bases and J 0 bases; nucleotides not matched to a gene: 11. Germline CDR1 reads SGHAT; CDR2 reads FQDESV (reference sequence). There are 20 residues in the CDR3. Profiling of TCR beta VDJ combinations and CDR3 sequences used genomic DNA as template. Each CDR3 protein gets one entry after TCRdb re-called the reads with MiXCR. Of 35,000 to 45,000 distinct CDR3 sequences in the sample, 75% to 85% were seen once. This TCR was sampled from a human donor in good health, serving as a control. This sequence joins TRBV11-1 and TRBJ2-3; TRBD2 aligns across 14 bases. Sequenced material: sorted CD4+, CD8+, or CD8+CD57+ T cells (not recorded which) from PBMCs. Here the CDR3 reads CASSFRTSGGFKQSTDTQYF. CDR3 in DNA: TGTGCCAGCAGCTTCCGGACTAGCGGGGGGTTCAAGCAGAGCACAGATACGCAGTATTTT.